The subject of this entry is one T cell receptor (beta chain). Antigen: not known. These data belong to a study of T cells in Graves' hyperthyroidism and ophthalmopathy. Whole-study findings and limits: Blood also held most thyroid clonotypes expanded beyond 0.001.

Researchers took RNA transcripts and amplified the TCR beta CDR3 regions from them. With the HTBI primer set, the TCR CDR3 went through a first round of RT-PCR. TCRdb re-called the multiplex PCR reads with MiXCR, one entry per CDR3 protein. The sample comprises hundreds of thousands of distinct CDR3 sequences, 16% of which are singletons, and roughly 18% rests with the top ten. The CDR3 contains 16 residues. The junction had 10 bases not matched to a gene; V was cut back by 6 bases and J by 7 bases. CDR1 MGHDK and CDR2 SYGVNS come from the germline V gene. The chain uses TRBV25-1 and TRBJ1-6; 9 positions agree with TRBD1. The origin of this receptor is a woman younger than 35 with Graves' hyperthyroidism. Sequencing was done on a sample of blood. The CDR3 spells CASRPTGGAGNSPLHF. The CDR3 nucleotides are TGTGCCAGCAGGCCAACAGGGGGCGCGGGGAATTCACCCCTCCACTTT.